This T cell receptor (beta chain) was observed in a study of shared clonotypes between healthy human individuals. Whole-study context: Researchers assigned three CD4 naive, three CD4 memory, two CD8 naive and one CD8 memory plate to each donor. Study-wide results and caveats: Generation of non-shared clonotypes was less probable than generation of clonotypes shared by all four donors.

The table came from immunoSEQ multiplex PCR; TCRdb's copy has only in-frame clones and leaves some out. The sample has some 2,000,000 clones, approximately 95% seen once. The CDR3 spans 13 residues. Germline V gene sequence: CDR1 SGHRS, CDR2 YFSETQ. J gave up 2 bases and V 5 bases, and 2 bases lay outside the gene matches. As regards this clone: The antigen is not known.

The chain couples TRBV5-1 to TRBJ1-2; 8 bases are shared with TRBD1. Sequenced: naive CD4+ T cells sorted from blood. The subset here: CD45RA+ positively selected. This clonotype was obtained from a man aged 18 to 35 in good health. The CDR3 bases are TGCGCCAGCAGGAGGGACAGGAACTATGGCTACACCTTC. Residues: CASRRDRNYGYTF.